This T cell receptor beta chain was sequenced during a study of cytomegalovirus exposure and HLA in healthy donors. Study-level background: Earlier work reported 110 million or so unique TCR beta sequences from about 170 million T cells. The study placed less than 90% of its 398 genotyped donors in the Caucasian-associated ancestry cluster. General study points: Altogether, 160 or so TCR beta chains were recorded as cytomegalovirus-associated.

The PCR employed 60 Vbeta primers together with 13 Jbeta primers. Method: immunoSEQ multiplex PCR; TCRdb's copy keeps in-frame clones and lacks some. The table has under 200,000 clones, approximately 86% seen once. On this clone itself: The antigen is undetermined.

The TCR originated in a woman in her 30s in good health and CMV-seronegative. Sequenced sample: PBMCs.

The CDR3 coding sequence is TGTGCCAGCAGCTTGGACAGGGACATGAATGAGCAGTTCTTC. Encoded protein: CASSLDRDMNEQFF. The J gene is TRBJ2-1, the V gene TRBV7-3; 8 bases are shared with TRBD1. Per the germline V gene, CDR1 is SGHTA and CDR2 is FQGTGA. The V gene end was trimmed by 3 bases and the J gene end by 7 bases; junction bases not matched to a gene: 5. CDR3 length equals 14 residues.